A selection of T cell receptor beta chains follows, all from one sample in a study of response to subunit inactivated influenza vaccine. TCRdb ran MiXCR on the RT-PCR reads and lists one entry per CDR3 protein. The sample includes 490,000 or so distinct CDR3 sequences, about 7.6% of them seen just once. This specimen was PBMCs from blood, taken less than 25 months after vaccination. The receptors were sampled from a man between 50 and 69 years old who received an inactivated influenza vaccine. Both conserved end residues are part of each CDR3. D genes are given only for firm matches. Size values are once, few and many counts, or a class for expanded clones, and some rows have none.

V	J	size	D	length	DNA	CDR3
TRBV11-3	TRBJ2-3	many	NA	14	TGTGCCAGCAGCCTGATACAGGGTTCAGATACGCAGTATTTT	CASSLIQGSDTQYF
TRBV4-3	TRBJ2-1	NA	TRBD2	17	TGCGCCAGCAGCCAAGAGGTATGGACTAGCGGATCCAATGAGCAGTTCTTC	CASSQEVWTSGSNEQFF
TRBV11-2	TRBJ1-1	few	TRBD1	19	TGTGCCAGCAGCTTAGGTCGAGGACAGGGGCGTCCAATGAACACTGAAGCTTTCTTT	CASSLGRGQGRPMNTEAFF
TRBV6-4	TRBJ2-1	NA	NA	13	TGTGCCACCTCTCAAGAAACCTACAATGAGCAGTTCTTC	CATSQETYNEQFF
TRBV10-3	TRBJ1-4	many	TRBD1	16	TGTGCCATCAGTGAGTCTTTGACAGGGGTAAAAGAAAAACTGTTTTTT	CAISESLTGVKEKLFF
TRBV20-1	TRBJ2-2	many	NA	11	TGCAGTGCTACGGGTGGCGGGGAGCTGTTTTTT	CSATGGGELFF
TRBV20-1	TRBJ1-1	NA	TRBD1	15	TGCAGTGCGGAGCGGACAGGGGTCGGCGGCGCTGAAGCTTTCTTT	CSAERTGVGGAEAFF
TRBV6-5	TRBJ1-1	few	TRBD1	12	TGTGCCAGCAGTATCCAGGGGGTAAAAGCTTTCTTT	CASSIQGVKAFF
TRBV2	TRBJ2-3	NA	TRBD1	15	TGTGCCAGCAGTGAAGGGACAGGGGGGCCAGATACGCAGTATTTT	CASSEGTGGPDTQYF
TRBV5-1	TRBJ1-1	few	TRBD1	15	TGCGCCAGCAGCTTGGCTAGGACAGGGGCGACTGAAGCTTTCTTT	CASSLARTGATEAFF
TRBV20-1	TRBJ2-1	few	TRBD2	13	TGCAGTGCTAGGTTAGCGGGATTTGATGAGCAGTTCTTC	CSARLAGFDEQFF
TRBV5-1	TRBJ2-3	NA	NA	13	TGCGCCAGCAGGAGGGCCGACGGCGATACGCAGTATTTT	CASRRADGDTQYF
TRBV29-1	TRBJ2-1	few	NA	14	TGCAGCTTCGAGTTGGGGGCCTCCTACAATGAGCAGTTCTTC	CSFELGASYNEQFF
TRBV5-1	TRBJ2-5	few	TRBD1	14	TGCGCCAGCAGCCATGGGACAGTACAAGAGACCCAGTACTTC	CASSHGTVQETQYF
TRBV7-9	TRBJ2-1	few	NA	17	TGTGCCAGCAGCCCAACCCCAGGGGCGGGACTCTACAATGAGCAGTTCTTC	CASSPTPGAGLYNEQFF
TRBV6-1	TRBJ2-3	NA	NA	16	TGTGCCAGCAGTGGAGGGACCTCGAGCCGCACAGATACGCAGTATTTT	CASSGGTSSRTDTQYF
TRBV4-1	TRBJ2-7	NA	NA	15	TGCGCCAGCAGCCATCCGGGTCTACAAGACTACGAGCAGTACTTC	CASSHPGLQDYEQYF
TRBV29-1	TRBJ1-5	many	NA	15	TGCAGCGTTGCGTTGGGGGCAAGGGGCGATCAGCCCCAGCATTTT	CSVALGARGDQPQHF
TRBV5-1	TRBJ1-4	few	NA	14	TGCGCCAGCAGCACCCCGGGGAGGGACGGAAAACTGTTTTTT	CASSTPGRDGKLFF
TRBV20-1	TRBJ1-1	many	NA	14	TGCAGTGCTAGAGCGGGGGGCTCAGGGACTGAAGCTTTCTTT	CSARAGGSGTEAFF
TRBV6-2/TRBV6-3	TRBJ2-1	few	TRBD1	18	TGTGCCAGCAGTTGGATGATGACAGGGAAGGGGTCCTACAATGAGCAGTTCTTC	CASSWMMTGKGSYNEQFF
TRBV11-2	TRBJ2-1	NA	TRBD1	12	TGTGCCAGCAGCTCCCTAACAGGGGTGCAGTTCTTC	CASSSLTGVQFF
TRBV5-1	TRBJ2-7	NA	TRBD2	17	TGCGCCAGCAGCTTGCAGCCGGGACTAGCGGGGGGTAGCGAGCAGTACTTC	CASSLQPGLAGGSEQYF
TRBV18	TRBJ2-7	NA	NA	14	TGTGCCAGCTCTAAGACAGACGTCTCCTACGAGCAGTACTTC	CASSKTDVSYEQYF
TRBV27	TRBJ1-1	few	NA	13	TGTGCCAGAAGGGCCCCGAGGGACACTGAAGCTTTCTTT	CARRAPRDTEAFF
TRBV7-2	TRBJ2-7	many	TRBD2	14	TGTGCCAGCAGCTTACTAGCGGGGGTTTACGAGCAGTACTTC	CASSLLAGVYEQYF
TRBV2	TRBJ2-1	many	TRBD1	13	TGTGCCAGCAGGGGGACAGGGGGCGGTGAGCAGTTCTTC	CASRGTGGGEQFF
TRBV6-6	TRBJ2-5	few	NA	13	TGTGCCAGCAGCCTCCGGGACATAGAGACCCAGTACTTC	CASSLRDIETQYF
TRBV7-2	TRBJ1-1	many	NA	14	TGTGCCAGCAGCTTAGCGTGGGCAGACACTGAAGCTTTCTTT	CASSLAWADTEAFF
TRBV2	TRBJ2-7	NA	TRBD2	14	TGTGCCAGCCTGGGACTAGCGGCATCCTACGAGCAGTACTTC	CASLGLAASYEQYF
TRBV5-1	TRBJ2-7	many	TRBD1	13	TGCGCCAGCAGCTCCAACAGGGGCTACGAGCAGTACTTC	CASSSNRGYEQYF
TRBV7-7	TRBJ2-7	NA	NA	15	TGTGCTAGCAGTCCCTCGATGGCCCAAGTCTCCGAGCAGTACTTC	CASSPSMAQVSEQYF
TRBV5-1	TRBJ2-3	many	NA	13	TGTGCCAGCAGCTTAGCCCCCACAGATACGCAGTATTTT	CASSLAPTDTQYF
TRBV11-2	TRBJ2-3	few	TRBD2	14	TGTGCCAGCAAGCGGCGGGGGGTCACAGATACGCAGTATTTT	CASKRRGVTDTQYF
TRBV6-5	TRBJ1-2	NA	TRBD1	15	TGTGCCAGCAGTTCCCAACCGGGACAGGGCTATGGCTACACCTTC	CASSSQPGQGYGYTF
TRBV5-1	TRBJ1-6	many	NA	16	TGCGCCAGCAGCTCAGGACCAGGGGATCGGAATTCACCCCTCCACTTT	CASSSGPGDRNSPLHF
TRBV9	TRBJ2-6	many	NA	17	TGTGCCAGCAGCGCCCATGACAGCCACTCTGGGGCCAACGTCCTGACTTTC	CASSAHDSHSGANVLTF
TRBV7-2	TRBJ2-3	NA	NA	14	TGTGCCAGCAGCTTTAGAGAGTACGGGGATACGCAGTATTTT	CASSFREYGDTQYF
TRBV14	TRBJ2-1	NA	TRBD2	16	TGTGCCAGCAGCCACCCCGAGGTAGCGGGGGGAAGTGAGCAGTTCTTC	CASSHPEVAGGSEQFF
TRBV28	TRBJ2-1	many	TRBD1	19	TGTGCCAGCAGTTGGGCAACCCTCGGACAGGGGGCGACCTACAATGAGCAGTTCTTC	CASSWATLGQGATYNEQFF
TRBV5-6	TRBJ2-7	NA	NA	16	TGTGCCAGCAGCCCCCTCGGGGGCTCCTTCTCCTACGAGCAGTACTTC	CASSPLGGSFSYEQYF
TRBV12-3/TRBV12-4	TRBJ2-7	many	TRBD1	16	TGTGCCAGCAGTTTTTCACAGGGGTTTCTCTCCTACGAGCAGTACTTC	CASSFSQGFLSYEQYF
TRBV28	TRBJ2-3	NA	NA	14	TGTGCCAGCAGTTTATATGGCGGAACAGATACGCAGTATTTT	CASSLYGGTDTQYF
TRBV5-1	TRBJ2-1	many	TRBD2	16	TGCGCCAGCAGCTTGGCCGGGACTAGGAGCTACAATGAGCAGTTCTTC	CASSLAGTRSYNEQFF